This record concerns one TCR beta chain sequence. These data belong to a study of blood T cell repertoires in COVID-19. Assay: immunoSEQ multiplex PCR; the TCRdb copy retains only in-frame clones and omits some. The sample has a few hundred thousand clones, 92% seen once; the top ten hold 15% to 20%. The germline V gene encodes CDR1 SEHNR and CDR2 FQNEAQ (reference sequence). The CDR3 runs 15 residues. V lost 5 bases, J lost 5 bases, and 18 bases lay in between. The V call is TRBV7-9, the J call TRBJ1-2; D gene unclear. The source is a woman in her twenties or thirties who had recovered from COVID-19. Material for sequencing was PBMCs or T cells enriched from blood (not recorded which). CDR3: CASSLAGFGFYGYTF. CDR3 DNA: TGTGCCAGCAGCCTTGCAGGATTCGGCTTTTATGGCTACACCTTC. The full variable domain, its missing parts supplied by reference TRBV7-9 and TRBJ1-2, is DTGVSQNPRHKITKRGQNVTFRCDPISEHNRLYWYRQTLGQGPEFLTYFQNEAQLEKSRLLSDRFSAERPKGSFSTLEIQRTEQGDSAMYLCASSLAGFGFYGYTFGSGTRLTVV.